This T cell receptor (beta chain) was recovered during a study of T cells in Graves' hyperthyroidism and ophthalmopathy. General study findings and limits: It was a median about 6 months before onset that the model predicted ophthalmopathy. The blood repertoire included most of the expanded thyroid clonotypes above 0.001.

The CDR3 totals 15 residues. This clonotype was seen only a few times. Its matching antigen is unknown. Compared with germline, one end of the junction differs, possibly owing to a read error. Uncontrolled infection, other autoimmune disease, pregnancy or lactation excluded patients. TCR beta CDR3 region amplification was performed from RNA transcripts. The study used the HTBI primer set for a first-round RT-PCR of the TCR CDR3. TCRdb used MiXCR to reprocess the multiplex PCR reads, holding one entry per CDR3 protein. The sample yields 650,000 to 850,000 distinct CDR3 sequences, under 20% seen once. Sample: blood. The genes are TRBV12-3 or TRBV12-4 and TRBJ2-1; 7 bases fit TRBD1. This receptor was obtained from a woman between 50 and 59 years old with Graves' hyperthyroidism that later progressed to Graves' ophthalmopathy. For the CDR3, the DNA is TGTGCCAGCAGTTTAGTAGGGGGCCTTAACAATGAGCCGTTCTTC. Translated, it gives CASSLVGGLNNEPFF.